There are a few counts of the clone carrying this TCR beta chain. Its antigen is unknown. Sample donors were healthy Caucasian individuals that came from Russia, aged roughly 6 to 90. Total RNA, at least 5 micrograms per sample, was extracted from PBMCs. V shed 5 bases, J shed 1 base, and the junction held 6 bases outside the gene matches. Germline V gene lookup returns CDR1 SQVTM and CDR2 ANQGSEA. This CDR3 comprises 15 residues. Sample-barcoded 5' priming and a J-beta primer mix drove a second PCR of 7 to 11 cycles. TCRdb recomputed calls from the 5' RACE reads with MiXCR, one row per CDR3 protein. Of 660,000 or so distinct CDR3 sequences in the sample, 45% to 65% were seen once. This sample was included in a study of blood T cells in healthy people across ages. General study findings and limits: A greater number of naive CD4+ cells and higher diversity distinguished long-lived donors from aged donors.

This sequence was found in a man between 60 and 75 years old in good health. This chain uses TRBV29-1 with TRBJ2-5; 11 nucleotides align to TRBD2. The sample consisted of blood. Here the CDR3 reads CSVSRLAGSQETQYF. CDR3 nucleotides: TGCAGCGTTTCGAGACTAGCGGGGAGCCAAGAGACCCAGTACTTC. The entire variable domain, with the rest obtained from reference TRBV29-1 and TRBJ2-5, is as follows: SAVISQKPSRDICQRGTSLTIQCQVDSQVTMMFWYRQQPGQSLTLIATANQGSEATYESGFVIDKFPISRPNLTFSTLTVSNMSPEDSSIYLCSVSRLAGSQETQYFGPGTRLLVL.